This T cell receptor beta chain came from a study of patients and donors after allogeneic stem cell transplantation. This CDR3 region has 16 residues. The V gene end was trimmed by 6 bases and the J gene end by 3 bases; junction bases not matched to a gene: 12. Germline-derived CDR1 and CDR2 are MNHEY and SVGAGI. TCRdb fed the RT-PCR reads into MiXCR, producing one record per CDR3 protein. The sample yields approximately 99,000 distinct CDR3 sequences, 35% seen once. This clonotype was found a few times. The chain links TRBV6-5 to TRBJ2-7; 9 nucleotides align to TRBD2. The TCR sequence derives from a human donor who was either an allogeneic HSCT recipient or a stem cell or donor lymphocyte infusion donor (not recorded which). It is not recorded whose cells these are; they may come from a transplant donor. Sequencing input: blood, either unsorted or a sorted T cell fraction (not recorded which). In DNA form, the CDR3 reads TGTGCCAGCAGCCGCAACCCTAGCGGGAAATTCTACGAGCAGTACTTC. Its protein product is CASSRNPSGKFYEQYF.